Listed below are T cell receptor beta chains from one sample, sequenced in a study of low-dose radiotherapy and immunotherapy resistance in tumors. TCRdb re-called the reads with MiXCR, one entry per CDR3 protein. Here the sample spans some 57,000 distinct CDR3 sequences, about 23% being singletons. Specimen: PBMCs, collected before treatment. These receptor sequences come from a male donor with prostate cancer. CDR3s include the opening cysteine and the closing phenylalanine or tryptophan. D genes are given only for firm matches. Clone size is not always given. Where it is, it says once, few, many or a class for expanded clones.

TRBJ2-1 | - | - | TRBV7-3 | TGTGCCAGCAGCTTAACCCAGGGGCCGAATGAGCAGTTCTTC | CASSLTQGPNEQFF
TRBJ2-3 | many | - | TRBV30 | TGTGCCTGGAGTGGGCCCACGCTAACAGATACGCAGTATTTT | CAWSGPTLTDTQYF
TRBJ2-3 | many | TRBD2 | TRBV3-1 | TGTGCCAGCAGCACTCTAACTAGCGGGAGGGGAGATACGCAGTATTTT | CASSTLTSGRGDTQYF
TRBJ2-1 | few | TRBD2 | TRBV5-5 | TGTGCCAGCAGCTTGGGAGCGGGGGCCTACAATGAGCAGTTCTTC | CASSLGAGAYNEQFF
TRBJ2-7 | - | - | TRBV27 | TGTGCCAGCAGCGACCCGGCGGGGCAGTACTTC | CASSDPAGQYF
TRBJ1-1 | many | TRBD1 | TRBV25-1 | TGTGCCAGCAGTGAGGCAGGGGGCCAGAACACTGAAGCTTTCTTT | CASSEAGGQNTEAFF
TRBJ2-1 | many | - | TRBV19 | TGTGCCAGTAGTATGGTTAGCTCCTACAATGAGCAGTTCTTC | CASSMVSSYNEQFF
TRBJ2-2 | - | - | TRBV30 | TGTGCCTGGCGGAACACCGGGGAGCTGTTTTTT | CAWRNTGELFF
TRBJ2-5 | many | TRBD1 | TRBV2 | TGTGCCAGCCCCCAGGACAGGGGGCCCCGGGAGACCCAGTACTTC | CASPQDRGPRETQYF
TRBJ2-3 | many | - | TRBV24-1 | TGTGCCACCAGTGTCCTCGCGGCGGCAGGGACGGTAGATACGCAGTATTTT | CATSVLAAAGTVDTQYF
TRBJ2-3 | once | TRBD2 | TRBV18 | TGTGCCAGCTCAAGTCTAGCGGGGGGCTTAATGGATACGCAGTATTTT | CASSSLAGGLMDTQYF
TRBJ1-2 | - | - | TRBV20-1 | TGCAGTGCGGCAGACATGTATGGCTACACCTTC | CSAADMYGYTF
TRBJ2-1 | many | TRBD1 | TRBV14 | TGTGCCAGCAGACCGGACAGGGGCTCCTACAATGAGCAGTTCTTC | CASRPDRGSYNEQFF
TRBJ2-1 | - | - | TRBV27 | TGTGCCAGCAGGAGATCGGGGGGCCAAAACAATGAGCAGTTCTTC | CASRRSGGQNNEQFF
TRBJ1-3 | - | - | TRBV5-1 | TGCGCCAGCAGCTTGGATACGCCAGCCTTCTCTGGAAACACCATATATTTT | CASSLDTPAFSGNTIYF
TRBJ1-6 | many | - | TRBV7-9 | TGTGCCAGCAGGGAAACAGGGAGCTCCTATAATTCACCCCTCCACTTT | CASRETGSSYNSPLHF
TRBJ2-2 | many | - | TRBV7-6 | TGTGCCAGCAGCCCCTATAGCGTGAACACCGGGGAGCTGTTTTTT | CASSPYSVNTGELFF
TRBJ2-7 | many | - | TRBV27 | TGTGCCAGCAGTGGCGGGCCCCGCTACGAGCAGTACTTC | CASSGGPRYEQYF
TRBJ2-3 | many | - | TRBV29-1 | TGCAGCGTTGACGAGGTATGGAGCACAGATACGCAGTATTTT | CSVDEVWSTDTQYF
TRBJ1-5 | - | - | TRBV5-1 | TGCGCCAGCAGCAGCTTGGAAGGAGGCAATCAGCCCCAGCATTTT | CASSSLEGGNQPQHF
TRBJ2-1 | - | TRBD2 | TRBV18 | TGTGCCAGCTCAGCCCGACTAGCTGAGCAGTTCTTC | CASSARLAEQFF
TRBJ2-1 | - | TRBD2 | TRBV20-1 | TGCAGTGCCCCATCTAGCGGGGGGCCGAGTCCCTACAATGAGCAGTTCTTC | CSAPSSGGPSPYNEQFF
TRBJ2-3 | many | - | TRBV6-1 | TGTGCCAGCAGAGCCTCTGGGACTAGCACAGATACGCAGTATTTT | CASRASGTSTDTQYF
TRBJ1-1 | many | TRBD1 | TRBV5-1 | TGCGCCAGCAGCTTGGGACAGGGGCCAGGGACTGAAGCTTTCTTT | CASSLGQGPGTEAFF
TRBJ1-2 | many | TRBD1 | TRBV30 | TGTGCCTGGAGTGTACTGAGGACAGGGGGCAATGGCTACACCTTC | CAWSVLRTGGNGYTF
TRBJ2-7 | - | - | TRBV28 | TGTGCCAGCACCACCTACCGTCGTACCAACTACGAGCAGTACTTC | CASTTYRRTNYEQYF
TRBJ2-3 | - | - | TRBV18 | TGTGCCAGCTCACCCAGCGTCACCACAGATACGCAGTATTTT | CASSPSVTTDTQYF
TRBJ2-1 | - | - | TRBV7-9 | TGTGCCAGCAGCCCCCCGGTAAATGAGCAGTTCTTC | CASSPPVNEQFF
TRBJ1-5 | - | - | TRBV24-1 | TGTGCCACCAGTCGCGGAAGCAATCAGCCCCAGCATTTT | CATSRGSNQPQHF
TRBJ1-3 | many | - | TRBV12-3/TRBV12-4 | TGTGCCAGCAGTGCACCGGGGACTTCAGGAAACACCATATATTTT | CASSAPGTSGNTIYF
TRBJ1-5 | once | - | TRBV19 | TGTGCCGGCTCGCGAGGGAAGGATCAGCCCCAGCATTTT | CAGSRGKDQPQHF
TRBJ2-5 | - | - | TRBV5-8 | TGTGCCAGCAGCTCCCGACTAGAAGAGACCCAGTACTTC | CASSSRLEETQYF
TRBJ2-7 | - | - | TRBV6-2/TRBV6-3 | TGTGCCAGCAGTCACAGGGTTGGCGAGCAGTACTTC | CASSHRVGEQYF
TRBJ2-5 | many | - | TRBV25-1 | TGTGCCAGCAGTGCCCAGGGGAGGGGGCAAGAGACCCAGTACTTC | CASSAQGRGQETQYF
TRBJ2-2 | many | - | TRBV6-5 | TGTGCCAGCGGGAGAGAGACAACTACCGGGGAGCTGTTTTTT | CASGRETTTGELFF
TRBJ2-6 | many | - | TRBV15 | TGTGCCACCAGCACAGGCGACCGGTCCTCTGGGGCCAACGTCCTGACTTTC | CATSTGDRSSGANVLTF
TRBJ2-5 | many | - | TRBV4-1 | TGCGCCAGCAGCCCCACGACGGGGCTCCAAGAGACCCAGTACTTC | CASSPTTGLQETQYF
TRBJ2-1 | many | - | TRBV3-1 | TGTGCCAGCAGCCAAGACGGGACGGCTTTCCCGTCCAATGAGCAGTTCTTC | CASSQDGTAFPSNEQFF
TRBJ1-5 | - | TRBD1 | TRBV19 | TGTGCCAGTAGTATAGGTCAGCGGACAGGGTTCAATCAGCCCCAGCATTTT | CASSIGQRTGFNQPQHF